Listed below are T cell receptor beta chains from one sample, sequenced in a study of human T cells and chemical hapten exposure. Each CDR3 protein gets one entry after TCRdb re-called the 5' RACE reads with MiXCR. In the table there are approximately 140,000 distinct CDR3 sequences, about 4% of which are singletons. The receptors stem from a female donor in good health. Each CDR3 is given with its conserved first and last residue. Each record gives: J gene, V gene, D gene, clone size, CDR3 protein, CDR3 DNA. The D gene is left open where the match is weak. For some rows the clone size is stated as once, few or many, or as a class when expanded; others skip it.

j_gene: TRBJ1-1
v_gene: TRBV12-3/TRBV12-4
d_gene: .
abundance: many
CDR3aa: CASSRRDPPFF
CDR3nt: TGTGCCAGCAGTCGACGGGACCCCCCGTTCTTT

j_gene: TRBJ2-2
v_gene: TRBV20-1
d_gene: .
abundance: many
CDR3aa: CSARGGGRNANTGELFF
CDR3nt: TGCAGTGCTAGAGGTGGGGGACGCAACGCGAACACCGGGGAGCTGTTTTTT

j_gene: TRBJ1-6
v_gene: TRBV18
d_gene: .
abundance: many
CDR3aa: CASSPEGTSWNSPLHF
CDR3nt: TGTGCCAGCTCACCAGAGGGTACCAGTTGGAATTCACCCCTCCACTTT

j_gene: TRBJ2-7
v_gene: TRBV15
d_gene: TRBD1
abundance: many
CDR3aa: CATSADRGSYEQYF
CDR3nt: TGTGCCACCAGCGCGGACAGGGGATCCTACGAGCAGTACTTC

j_gene: TRBJ1-2
v_gene: TRBV5-4
d_gene: TRBD1
abundance: many
CDR3aa: CASSLDLGQGRGVNYGYTF
CDR3nt: TGTGCCAGCAGCTTGGATCTCGGACAGGGGAGGGGAGTAAACTATGGCTACACCTTC

j_gene: TRBJ2-1
v_gene: TRBV14
d_gene: TRBD2
abundance: .
CDR3aa: CASSQTSNRAGGRFF
CDR3nt: TGTGCCAGCAGCCAAACGTCAAACCGAGCGGGGGGTAGGTTCTTC

j_gene: TRBJ2-5
v_gene: TRBV5-4
d_gene: TRBD2
abundance: .
CDR3aa: CASSYRGVETQYF
CDR3nt: TGTGCCAGCAGCTACCGGGGGGTAGAGACCCAGTACTTC

j_gene: TRBJ1-1
v_gene: TRBV29-1
d_gene: .
abundance: .
CDR3aa: CSVGGTIYAEAFF
CDR3nt: TGCAGCGTTGGGGGGACAATATACGCTGAAGCTTTCTTT

j_gene: TRBJ2-1
v_gene: TRBV7-3
d_gene: TRBD2
abundance: many
CDR3aa: CASSLIWTSGANEQFF
CDR3nt: TGTGCCAGCAGCTTAATATGGACTAGCGGAGCCAATGAGCAGTTCTTC

j_gene: TRBJ2-3
v_gene: TRBV29-1
d_gene: .
abundance: many
CDR3aa: CSVERRAGTDTQYF
CDR3nt: TGCAGCGTTGAGCGAAGGGCAGGCACAGATACGCAGTATTTT

j_gene: TRBJ1-1
v_gene: TRBV7-8
d_gene: .
abundance: many
CDR3aa: CASSSRGTEAFF
CDR3nt: TGTGCCAGCAGCTCCCGTGGCACTGAAGCTTTCTTT

j_gene: TRBJ2-5
v_gene: TRBV7-2
d_gene: .
abundance: few
CDR3aa: CASSFTETQYF
CDR3nt: TGTGCCAGCAGCTTTACTGAGACCCAGTACTTC

j_gene: TRBJ1-4
v_gene: TRBV6-6
d_gene: TRBD1
abundance: many
CDR3aa: CASKPGGWNEKLFF
CDR3nt: TGTGCCAGCAAACCAGGGGGTTGGAATGAAAAACTGTTTTTT

j_gene: TRBJ2-2
v_gene: TRBV5-1
d_gene: TRBD1
abundance: many
CDR3aa: CASSSGQGGTGELFF
CDR3nt: TGCGCCAGCAGCTCGGGACAGGGCGGGACCGGGGAGCTGTTTTTT

j_gene: TRBJ1-3
v_gene: TRBV27
d_gene: .
abundance: many
CDR3aa: CASSLSSSSGNTIYF
CDR3nt: TGTGCCAGCAGTTTATCTTCCAGCTCTGGAAACACCATATATTTT

j_gene: TRBJ2-4
v_gene: TRBV7-3
d_gene: TRBD2
abundance: many
CDR3aa: CASSSTSAGDIQYF
CDR3nt: TGTGCCAGCAGCTCGACTAGCGCCGGGGACATTCAGTACTTC

j_gene: TRBJ1-1
v_gene: TRBV12-3/TRBV12-4
d_gene: .
abundance: many
CDR3aa: CASSLWQTNTEAFF
CDR3nt: TGTGCCAGCAGTTTGTGGCAGACGAACACTGAAGCTTTCTTT

j_gene: TRBJ2-7
v_gene: TRBV11-2
d_gene: .
abundance: many
CDR3aa: CASSLGDRYEQYF
CDR3nt: TGTGCCAGCAGCTTAGGGGACCGTTACGAGCAGTACTTC

j_gene: TRBJ1-1
v_gene: TRBV12-3/TRBV12-4
d_gene: .
abundance: many
CDR3aa: CASEDGLNTEAFF
CDR3nt: TGTGCCAGCGAGGACGGGCTGAACACTGAAGCTTTCTTT

j_gene: TRBJ2-7
v_gene: TRBV28
d_gene: .
abundance: many
CDR3aa: CASGTGSSSYEQYF
CDR3nt: TGTGCCAGCGGTACAGGCTCGAGCTCCTACGAGCAGTACTTC

j_gene: TRBJ2-1
v_gene: TRBV7-2
d_gene: TRBD2
abundance: many
CDR3aa: CASSPPRGGIYNEQFF
CDR3nt: TGTGCCAGCAGCCCCCCCCGCGGGGGTATCTACAATGAGCAGTTCTTC

j_gene: TRBJ2-4
v_gene: TRBV28
d_gene: TRBD2
abundance: many
CDR3aa: CASSLGLAGYENIQYF
CDR3nt: TGTGCCAGCAGTTTAGGACTAGCGGGTTATGAAAACATTCAGTACTTC

j_gene: TRBJ2-7
v_gene: TRBV12-3/TRBV12-4
d_gene: TRBD1
abundance: many
CDR3aa: CASSSQGQGSYEQYF
CDR3nt: TGTGCCAGCAGTTCCCAAGGACAGGGCTCCTACGAGCAGTACTTC

j_gene: TRBJ2-7
v_gene: TRBV20-1
d_gene: TRBD2
abundance: many
CDR3aa: CSAGLSGGAGEQYF
CDR3nt: TGCAGTGCTGGTCTTAGCGGGGGGGCCGGCGAGCAGTACTTC

j_gene: TRBJ1-2
v_gene: TRBV5-1
d_gene: .
abundance: many
CDR3aa: CASSLEGGLYYGYTF
CDR3nt: TGCGCCAGCAGCTTGGAAGGCGGACTATACTATGGCTACACCTTC